This T cell receptor beta chain was sequenced during a study of beta chain features in type 1 diabetes (dated by TCRdb to about 2018). For the wider study: Mean age, gender distribution, total cell number and subset yield did not differ between patients and healthy donors. In the study, TCRB repertoires of sorted circulating CD4+ T cell subsets from recently diagnosed type 1 diabetes patients were compared with those of matched healthy donors. A total of 107,917,701 sorted cells were examined across all samples, and the number of cells per subset was strongly correlated with RNA yield. Regulatory and stem cell-like memory subsets were obtained from only 8 patients and about 8 healthy donors, while naive and central memory subsets were obtained from all 28 donors.

The sample holds a few counts of this clone. The specificity of this receptor is unknown. No clone much larger than this one lies a single base away; base qualities are absent. The entire amount of isolated RNA was reverse transcribed using the High Capacity cDNA Reverse Transcription Kit, so the sequenced TCRB transcripts were expressed ones. Deep immunoSEQ sequencing was performed on naive, central memory and regulatory T cell samples, with an average of around 3.5 million total reads per sample. Sorted cells were lysed in RLT buffer and RNA was extracted with DNase-treated RNeasy Micro or Mini kits, depending on cell number. To prevent cross-contamination, every cell subset was processed on its own, while patient and healthy donor samples were processed together. The immunoSEQ multiplex PCR was used to amplify TCRB sequences from cDNA, yielding 87-bp fragments that span the CDR3 region. The amplicons were sequenced using the Illumina HiSeq platform. Concerning the study's data processing: Synthetic template baselines were used to correct PCR bias computationally, reads within Hamming distance 2 were collapsed together, and singletons that could not be merged were discarded. By aligning reads against IMGT, V, D and J genes, CDR3 length, and insertions or deletions at six rearrangement sites were assigned. Clonotype counts were normalized to sorted cell number within each subset before computing true diversity and Gini coefficients with the tcR R package. Repertoire sharing was quantified using the overlap coefficient calculated on TCRB nucleotide sequences. Out-of-frame TCRB sequences from naive cells were analyzed as a proxy for the pre-selection repertoire. This immuneACCESS table, as held by TCRdb, lists in-frame sequences with V and J called but not all clones. Of the missing ones, under half trace to an unresolved V gene in checked studies; the others have no known cause. V, J and clone size were drawn from that table, and D and trimming were deduced from the DNA. Here the sample has fewer than 900,000 clones; 15% to 20% occur a single time. Jointly, the top ten make up around 0.02% of the sample.

Paper-wide results and their limitations: Because cDNA was sequenced instead of genomic DNA, activated cells with high expression could be over-represented, although the groups did not differ in activation or CD3 levels. Naive, central memory and regulatory TCRB repertoires appeared more similar among patients than among healthy donors. In all four CD4+ subsets, TCRB CDR3 length was moderately but significantly shorter in type 1 diabetes patients. HLA sub-analyses involved small numbers of individuals, so any influence of HLA type on TCRB rearrangement remained unresolved. Shorter templates might have been favored by PCR, but patient and control samples were amplified and corrected together, so both groups would have been affected equally by any skew. At VDJ recombination sites, type 1 diabetes patients had fewer insertions and more deleted nucleotides, which implies abnormalities in thymic rearrangement.

Each donor gave one peripheral blood draw, approximately 0.11 L on average, collected into heparinised tubes. A BD FACSAria II was used to sort naive, central memory, regulatory and stem cell-like memory CD4+ T cells with a panel that included CD45RO, CCR7, CD25, CD127, CD95 and CD27. A purity above 95% was achieved for all sorted populations. PBMCs were isolated right away by Lymphoprep density gradient centrifugation and were stained directly, without culture. To minimize batch effects, samples were stained and sorted in pairs, one healthy donor with one patient per experiment. Trimming takes 4 bases from V and 6 bases from J, and the germline ends sit 10 bases apart. The CDR3 contains 13 residues, cysteine and phenylalanine counted. CDR3 DNA only is kept here, 39 bases in frame from base 1. From a lookup of the germline V gene, CDR1 and CDR2 are SNHLY and FYNNEI.

Sequencing was performed on naive CD4+ T cells from blood. The sample's cell subset or site label is to be understood as: true naive CD4+ T cells. This TCR came from a young woman in good health. The V gene is TRBV2 and the J gene is TRBJ1-5; perhaps TRBD1 is the D gene, with 5 bases matching. The base sequence is TGTGCCAGCAGTGCGCTGGGGGGTCAGCCCCAGCATTTT. Its protein reads: CASSALGGQPQHF.